The present T cell receptor (beta chain) was sequenced within a study of breast tumors, draining lymph nodes, adjacent tissues. Samples came from axillary lymph nodes draining the breast cancer. Study-level results: Tumor and nontumor repertoires were significantly more similar in luminal-like than in basal-like breast cancer.

This clonotype was counted many times. As yet, its antigen is unknown. TCRdb reprocessed the multiplex PCR reads with MiXCR, giving one entry per CDR3 protein. The top ten hold approximately 1.2% of the sample, which has approximately 100,000 distinct CDR3 sequences, over 20% seen once. The sample consisted of axillary lymph node tissue. The source of this sequence is a female donor with breast cancer. Some clones in this sample may be carry-over from other donors' samples.

The CDR3 loop is CASSTTGEVGSPLHF. The CDR3 bases are TGCGCCAGCAGTACGACAGGGGAGGTGGGTTCACCCCTCCACTTT. The rearrangement joins TRBV4-1 to TRBJ1-6; TRBD1 aligns across 8 bases. Germline values: CDR1 MGHRA, CDR2 YSYEKL. The V and J ends lost 6 bases and 9 bases, in that order; junction bases with no gene match: 10. This CDR3 is 15 amino acids long.